A selection of T cell receptor beta chains follows, all from one sample in a study of regulatory T cells in long-lasting Graves disease. TCRdb passed the multiplex PCR reads through MiXCR, listing each CDR3 protein once. The sample has about 430,000 distinct CDR3 sequences; roughly 21% are singletons. The specimen was peripheral blood mononuclear cells (PBMCs), collected when the disease was refractory, from a patient treated with antithyroid drugs. Source of these receptors: a female donor with Graves disease. Each CDR3 is given with its conserved first and last residue. D genes are given only for firm matches. Some rows have no size entry. The others give once, few or many, or a class for an expanded clone.

J gene | clone size | V gene | D gene | CDR3 protein | CDR3 DNA
TRBJ2-5 | many | TRBV11-2 | . | CASSSVRASETQYF | TGTGCCAGCAGCTCGGTGCGGGCCTCAGAGACCCAGTACTTC
TRBJ1-4 | many | TRBV7-2 | . | CASSFSNEKLFF | TGTGCCAGCAGCTTTTCTAATGAAAAACTGTTTTTT
TRBJ1-1 | few | TRBV7-2 | . | CASSSTWNTEAFF | TGTGCCAGCAGCTCCACGTGGAACACTGAAGCTTTCTTT
TRBJ2-5 | . | TRBV20-1 | TRBD2 | CSARATSGTGETQYF | TGCAGTGCTAGGGCTACTAGCGGAACCGGAGAGACCCAGTACTTC
TRBJ1-2 | many | TRBV29-1 | . | CSAENAGPLNYGYTF | TGCAGCGCCGAAAATGCCGGACCGCTAAACTATGGCTACACCTTC
TRBJ2-5 | many | TRBV6-1 | . | CASTPGLAQYF | TGTGCCAGCACCCCAGGGCTTGCCCAGTACTTC
TRBJ2-5 | many | TRBV25-1 | TRBD1 | CASSERTGGGETQYF | TGTGCCAGCAGTGAAAGGACAGGGGGGGGAGAGACCCAGTACTTC
TRBJ2-1 | . | TRBV18 | . | CASSPQGALTANEQFF | TGTGCCAGCTCACCACAAGGCGCCCTTACGGCCAATGAGCAGTTCTTC
TRBJ1-1 | many | TRBV7-9 | . | CASSSGKNTEAFF | TGTGCCAGCAGCTCCGGGAAGAACACTGAAGCTTTCTTT
TRBJ1-2 | many | TRBV2 | TRBD1 | CARRQGAGYGYTF | TGTGCCAGAAGACAGGGCGCTGGCTATGGCTACACCTTC
TRBJ2-1 | . | TRBV6-4 | TRBD2 | CASSATSGGSQEQFF | TGTGCCAGCAGTGCCACTAGCGGGGGTAGTCAGGAGCAGTTCTTC
TRBJ1-1 | few | TRBV20-1 | TRBD1 | CSAGQGRTEAFF | TGCAGTGCTGGACAGGGACGGACTGAAGCTTTCTTT
TRBJ2-7 | many | TRBV10-3 | . | CAISESHGDTYSYEQYF | TGTGCCATCAGTGAGTCGCACGGGGATACGTACTCCTACGAGCAGTACTTC
TRBJ2-5 | many | TRBV29-1 | TRBD2 | CSVIRLAGGVTQYF | TGCAGCGTGATAAGACTAGCGGGAGGGGTGACCCAGTACTTC
TRBJ1-2 | many | TRBV20-1 | . | CSATEDYGYTF | TGCAGTGCTACAGAGGACTATGGCTACACCTTC
TRBJ1-1 | many | TRBV11-2 | . | CASSLEGQSMNTEAFF | TGTGCCAGCAGCTTAGAGGGACAATCCATGAACACTGAAGCTTTCTTT
TRBJ2-5 | many | TRBV6-1 | . | CASTLEGGVYQETQYF | TGTGCCAGCACCTTAGAGGGTGGTGTTTATCAAGAGACCCAGTACTTC
TRBJ2-5 | . | TRBV28 | TRBD2 | CASNTGLAGGETQYF | TGTGCCAGCAATACCGGACTAGCGGGAGGGGAGACCCAGTACTTC
TRBJ2-3 | once | TRBV29-1 | . | CSSRAAQSPTDTQYF | TGCAGCTCCCGCGCGGCTCAAAGCCCCACAGATACGCAGTATTTT
TRBJ1-6 | many | TRBV30 | TRBD1 | CAWRSYGTGYSPLHF | TGTGCCTGGAGGAGTTACGGGACAGGGTACTCACCCCTCCACTTT
TRBJ2-7 | few | TRBV6-2/TRBV6-3 | . | CASIDPRGEQYF | TGTGCCAGCATTGACCCCCGGGGCGAGCAGTACTTC
TRBJ1-1 | many | TRBV6-9 | . | CASSYFQSGVTEAFF | TGTGCCAGCAGTTACTTCCAGTCCGGTGTGACTGAAGCTTTCTTT
TRBJ2-3 | . | TRBV11-2 | . | CASSLDPTHSPQDTQYF | TGTGCCAGCAGCTTAGATCCGACACACAGCCCACAAGATACGCAGTATTTT
TRBJ1-2 | . | TRBV7-8 | . | CASSIRDGNGYTF | TGTGCCAGCAGCATCCGGGACGGAAATGGCTACACCTTC
TRBJ1-2 | many | TRBV11-2 | TRBD1 | CASSPGGPGGYTF | TGTGCCAGCAGTCCAGGGGGCCCGGGGGGCTACACCTTC
TRBJ1-1 | many | TRBV12-3/TRBV12-4 | . | CANSLGGANTEAFF | TGTGCCAACAGTTTGGGTGGAGCGAACACTGAAGCTTTCTTT
TRBJ1-2 | many | TRBV7-2 | . | CASSEYRDPNGYTF | TGTGCCAGCAGCGAATACAGGGATCCCAATGGCTACACCTTC
TRBJ2-2 | few | TRBV3-1 | . | CASSRAGQNTGELFF | TGTGCCAGCAGCCGAGCGGGACAAAACACCGGGGAGCTGTTTTTT
TRBJ1-2 | few | TRBV20-1 | TRBD1 | CSARDRDVGYTF | TGCAGTGCTCGGGACAGGGACGTCGGCTACACCTTC
TRBJ2-2 | few | TRBV3-1 | TRBD2 | CASSGLAGPGELFF | TGTGCCAGCAGCGGACTAGCGGGACCCGGGGAGCTGTTTTTT
TRBJ2-5 | many | TRBV27 | TRBD1 | CASKTGTGAQETQYF | TGTGCCAGCAAAACCGGGACAGGGGCTCAAGAGACCCAGTACTTC